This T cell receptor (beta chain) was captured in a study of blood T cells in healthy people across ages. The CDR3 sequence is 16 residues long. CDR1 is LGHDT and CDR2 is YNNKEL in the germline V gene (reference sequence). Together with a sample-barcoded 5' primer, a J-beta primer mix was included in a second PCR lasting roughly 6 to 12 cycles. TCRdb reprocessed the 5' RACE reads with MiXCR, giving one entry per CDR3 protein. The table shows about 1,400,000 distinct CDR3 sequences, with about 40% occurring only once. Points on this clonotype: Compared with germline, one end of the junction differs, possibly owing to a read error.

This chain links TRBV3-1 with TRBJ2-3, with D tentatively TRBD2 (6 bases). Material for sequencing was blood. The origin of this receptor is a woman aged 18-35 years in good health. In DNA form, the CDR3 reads TGTGCCAGCAGCCAAGATGGGCAACCTACGGGGGATACGCAGTCTTTT. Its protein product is CASSQDGQPTGDTQSF.